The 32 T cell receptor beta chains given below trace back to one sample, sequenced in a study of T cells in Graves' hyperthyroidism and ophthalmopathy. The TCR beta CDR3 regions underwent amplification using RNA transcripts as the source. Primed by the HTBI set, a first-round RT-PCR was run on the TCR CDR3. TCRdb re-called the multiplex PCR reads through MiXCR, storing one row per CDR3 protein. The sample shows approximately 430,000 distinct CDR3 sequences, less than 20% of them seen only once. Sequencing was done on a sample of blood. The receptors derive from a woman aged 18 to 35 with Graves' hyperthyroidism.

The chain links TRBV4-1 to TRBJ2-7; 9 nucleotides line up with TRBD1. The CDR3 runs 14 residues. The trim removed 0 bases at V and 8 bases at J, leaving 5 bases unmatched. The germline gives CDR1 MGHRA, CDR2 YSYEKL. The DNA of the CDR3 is TGCGCCAGCAGCCAAGAAGGAACAGGGGGCAAGCAGTACTTC. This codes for CASSQEGTGGKQYF.

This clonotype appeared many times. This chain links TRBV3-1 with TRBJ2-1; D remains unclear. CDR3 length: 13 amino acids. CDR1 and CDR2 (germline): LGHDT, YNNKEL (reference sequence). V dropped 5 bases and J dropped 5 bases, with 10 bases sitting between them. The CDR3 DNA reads TGTGCCAGCAGCTATAGACCCCACAATGAGCAGTTCTTC. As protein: CASSYRPHNEQFF.

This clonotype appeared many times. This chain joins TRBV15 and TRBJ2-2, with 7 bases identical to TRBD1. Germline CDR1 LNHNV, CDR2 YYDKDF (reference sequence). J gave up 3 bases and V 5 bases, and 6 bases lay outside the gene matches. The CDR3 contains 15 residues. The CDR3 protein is CATSLGQGDTGELFF. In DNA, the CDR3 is TGTGCCACCAGCCTCGGGCAGGGGGACACCGGGGAGCTGTTTTTT.

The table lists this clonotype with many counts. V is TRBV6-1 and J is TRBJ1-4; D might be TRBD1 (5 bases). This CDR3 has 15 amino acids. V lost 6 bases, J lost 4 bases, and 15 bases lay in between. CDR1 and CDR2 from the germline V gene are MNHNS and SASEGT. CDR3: CASRSRASFNEKLFF. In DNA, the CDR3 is TGTGCCAGCAGGAGCAGGGCCTCCTTTAATGAAAAACTGTTTTTT.

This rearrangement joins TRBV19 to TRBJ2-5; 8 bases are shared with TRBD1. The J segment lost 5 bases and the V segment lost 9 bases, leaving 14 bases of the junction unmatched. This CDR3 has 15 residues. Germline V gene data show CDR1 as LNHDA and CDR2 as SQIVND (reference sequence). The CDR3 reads CARQASTGELETQYF. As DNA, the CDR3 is TGTGCCAGGCAAGCCTCGACAGGGGAACTGGAGACCCAGTACTTC.

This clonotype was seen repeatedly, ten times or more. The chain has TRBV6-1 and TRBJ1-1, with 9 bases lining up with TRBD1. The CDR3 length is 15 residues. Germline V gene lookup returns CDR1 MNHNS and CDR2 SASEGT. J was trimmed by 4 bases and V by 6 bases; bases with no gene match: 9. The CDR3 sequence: CASRFTDRGITEAFF. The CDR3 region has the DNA TGTGCCAGCAGGTTCACGGACAGGGGTATCACTGAAGCTTTCTTT.

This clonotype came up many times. DNA for the CDR3: TGTGCCAGCAGCTCTTTTGGACAGGTTACTAGCACAGATACGCAGTATTTT. The encoded protein is CASSSFGQVTSTDTQYF. The rearrangement joins TRBV7-3 to TRBJ2-3; 7 bases agree with TRBD1. The CDR3 extends over 17 amino acids. In germline, CDR1 is SGHTA, CDR2 FQGTGA. The trim removed 4 bases at V and 0 bases at J, leaving 10 bases unmatched.

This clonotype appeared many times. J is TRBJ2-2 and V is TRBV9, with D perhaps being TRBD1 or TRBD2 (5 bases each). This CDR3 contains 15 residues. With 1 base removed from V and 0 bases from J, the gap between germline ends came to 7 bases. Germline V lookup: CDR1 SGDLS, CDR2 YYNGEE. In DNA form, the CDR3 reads TGTGCCAGCAGCGTACGGGGCTCGAACACCGGGGAGCTGTTTTTT. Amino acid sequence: CASSVRGSNTGELFF.

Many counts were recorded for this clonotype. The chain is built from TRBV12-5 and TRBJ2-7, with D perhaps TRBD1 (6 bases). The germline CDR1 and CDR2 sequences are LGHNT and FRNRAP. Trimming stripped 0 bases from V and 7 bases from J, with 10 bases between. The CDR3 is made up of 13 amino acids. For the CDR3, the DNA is TGTGCTAGTGGTTTGGTACGCCAGGGGGAGCAGTACTTC. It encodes CASGLVRQGEQYF.

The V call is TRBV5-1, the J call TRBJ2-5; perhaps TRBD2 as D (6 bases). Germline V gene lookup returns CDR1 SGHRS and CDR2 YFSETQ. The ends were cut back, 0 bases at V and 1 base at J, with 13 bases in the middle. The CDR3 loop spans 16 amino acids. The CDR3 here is CASSLDGLGGQETQYF. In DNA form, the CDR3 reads TGCGCCAGCAGCTTGGACGGCTTGGGGGGCCAAGAGACCCAGTACTTC.

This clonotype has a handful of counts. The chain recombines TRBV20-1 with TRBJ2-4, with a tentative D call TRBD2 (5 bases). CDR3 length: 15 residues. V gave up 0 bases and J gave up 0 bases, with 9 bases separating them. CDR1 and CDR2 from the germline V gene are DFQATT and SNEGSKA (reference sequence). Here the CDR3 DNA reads TGCAGTGCTAGAGATCCTGGACTAGCCAAAAACATTCAGTACTTC. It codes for CSARDPGLAKNIQYF.

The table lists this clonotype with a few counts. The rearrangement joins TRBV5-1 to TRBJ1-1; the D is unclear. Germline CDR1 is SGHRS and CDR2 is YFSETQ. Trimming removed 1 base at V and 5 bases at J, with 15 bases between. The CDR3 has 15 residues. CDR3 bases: TGCGCCAGCAGCTTGTTCGGGGAAAGAATGACTGAAGCTTTCTTT. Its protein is CASSLFGERMTEAFF.

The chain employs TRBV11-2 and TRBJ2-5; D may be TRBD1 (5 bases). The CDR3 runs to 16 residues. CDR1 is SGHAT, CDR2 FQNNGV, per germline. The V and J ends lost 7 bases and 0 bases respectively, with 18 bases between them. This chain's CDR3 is CASNQQVALNQETQYF. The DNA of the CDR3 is TGTGCCAGCAACCAACAGGTGGCCCTAAACCAAGAGACCCAGTACTTC. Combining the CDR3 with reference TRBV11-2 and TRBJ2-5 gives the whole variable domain EAGVAQSPRYKIIEKRQSVAFWCNPISGHATLYWYQQILGQGPKLLIQFQNNGVVDDSQLPKDRFSAERLKGVDSTLKIQPAKLEDSAVYLCASNQQVALNQETQYFGPGTRLLVL.

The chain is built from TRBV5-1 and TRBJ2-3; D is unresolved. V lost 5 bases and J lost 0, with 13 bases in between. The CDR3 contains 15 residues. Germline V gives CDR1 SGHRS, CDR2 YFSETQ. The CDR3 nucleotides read TGCGCCAGCAGGAGCCTGGTGATTAGCACAGATACGCAGTATTTT. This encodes CASRSLVISTDTQYF.

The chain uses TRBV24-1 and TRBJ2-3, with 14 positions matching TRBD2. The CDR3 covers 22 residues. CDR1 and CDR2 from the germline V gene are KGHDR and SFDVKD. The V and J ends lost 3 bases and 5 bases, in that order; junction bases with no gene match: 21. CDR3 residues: CATSDINRGRTSGRPLRDTQYF. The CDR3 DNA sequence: TGTGCCACCAGTGATATCAACAGGGGGAGGACTAGCGGGAGGCCGCTCAGAGATACGCAGTATTTT.

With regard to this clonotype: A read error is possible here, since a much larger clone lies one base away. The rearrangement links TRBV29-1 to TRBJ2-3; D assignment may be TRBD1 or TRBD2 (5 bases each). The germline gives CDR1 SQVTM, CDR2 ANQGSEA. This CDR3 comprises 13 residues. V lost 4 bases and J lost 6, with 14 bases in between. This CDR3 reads CSVGPRGRDTQYF. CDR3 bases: TGCAGCGTTGGACCCCGGGGCCGGGATACGCAGTATTTT.

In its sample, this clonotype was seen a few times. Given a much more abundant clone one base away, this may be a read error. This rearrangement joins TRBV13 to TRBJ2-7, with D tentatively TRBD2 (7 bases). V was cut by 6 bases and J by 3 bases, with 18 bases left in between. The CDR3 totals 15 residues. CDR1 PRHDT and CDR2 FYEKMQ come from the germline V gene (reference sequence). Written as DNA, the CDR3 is TGTGCCAGCAGTCCGGGGGGCCTCACTGTCTACGAGCAGTACTTC. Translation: CASSPGGLTVYEQYF.

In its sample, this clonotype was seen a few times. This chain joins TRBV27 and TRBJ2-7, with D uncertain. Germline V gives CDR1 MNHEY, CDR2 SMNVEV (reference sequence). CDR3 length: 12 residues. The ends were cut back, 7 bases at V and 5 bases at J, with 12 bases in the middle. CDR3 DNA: TGTGCCAGCAAGGCCAGGAACCACGAGCAGTACTTC. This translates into CASKARNHEQYF.

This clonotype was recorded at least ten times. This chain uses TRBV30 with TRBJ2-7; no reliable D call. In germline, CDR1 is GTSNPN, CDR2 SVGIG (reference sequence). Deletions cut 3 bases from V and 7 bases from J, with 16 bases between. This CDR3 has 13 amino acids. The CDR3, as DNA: TGTGCCTGGAGCTGGGGAACTCAACAGGAGCAGTACTTC. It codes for CAWSWGTQQEQYF.

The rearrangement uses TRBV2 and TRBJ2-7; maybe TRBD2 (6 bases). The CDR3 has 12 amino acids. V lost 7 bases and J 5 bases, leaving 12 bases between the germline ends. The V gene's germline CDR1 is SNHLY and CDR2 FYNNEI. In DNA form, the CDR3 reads TGTGCCAGCACCGCGGAGGGTGACGAGCAGTACTTC. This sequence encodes CASTAEGDEQYF.

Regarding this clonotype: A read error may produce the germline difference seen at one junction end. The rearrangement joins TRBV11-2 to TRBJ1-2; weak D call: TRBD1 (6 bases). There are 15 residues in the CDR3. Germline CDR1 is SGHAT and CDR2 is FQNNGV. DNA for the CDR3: TGCGCCAGCAGCTTGGATCGGGGGCCTAGGGAGGGCTACACCTTC. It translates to CASSLDRGPREGYTF.

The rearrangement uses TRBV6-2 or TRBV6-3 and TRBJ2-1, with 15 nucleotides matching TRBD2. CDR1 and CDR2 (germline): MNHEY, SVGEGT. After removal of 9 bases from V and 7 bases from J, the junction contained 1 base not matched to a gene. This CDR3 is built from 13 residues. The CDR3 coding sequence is TGTGCCAGTGGGACTAGCGGGAGGAATGAGCAGTTCTTC. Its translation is CASGTSGRNEQFF.

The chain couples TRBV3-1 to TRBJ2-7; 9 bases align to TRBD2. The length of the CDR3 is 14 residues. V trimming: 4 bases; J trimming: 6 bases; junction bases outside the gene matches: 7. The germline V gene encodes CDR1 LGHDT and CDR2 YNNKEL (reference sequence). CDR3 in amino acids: CASSPGVAGAEQYF. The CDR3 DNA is TGTGCCAGCAGCCCAGGGGTAGCGGGGGCCGAGCAGTACTTC.

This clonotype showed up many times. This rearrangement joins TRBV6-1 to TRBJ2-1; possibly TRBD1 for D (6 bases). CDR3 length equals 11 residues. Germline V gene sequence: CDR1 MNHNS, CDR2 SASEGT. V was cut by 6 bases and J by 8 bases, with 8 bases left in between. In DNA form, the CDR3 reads TGTGCCAGCAGGCACAGGGATGAGCAGTTCTTC. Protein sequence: CASRHRDEQFF.

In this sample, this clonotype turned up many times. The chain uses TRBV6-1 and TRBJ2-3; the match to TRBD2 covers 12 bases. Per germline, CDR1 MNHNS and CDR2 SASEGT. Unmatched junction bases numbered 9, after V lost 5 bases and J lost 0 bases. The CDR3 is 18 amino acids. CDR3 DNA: TGTGCCAGCAGTTGCCGGACTAGCGGGATCGGTAGCACAGATACGCAGTATTTT. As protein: CASSCRTSGIGSTDTQYF.

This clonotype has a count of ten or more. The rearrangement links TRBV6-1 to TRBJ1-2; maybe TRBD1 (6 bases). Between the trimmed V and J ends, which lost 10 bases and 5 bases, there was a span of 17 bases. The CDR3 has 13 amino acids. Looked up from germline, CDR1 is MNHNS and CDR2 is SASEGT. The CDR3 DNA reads TGTGCCATCCAACCTGAGGGGGGATATGGCTACACCTTC. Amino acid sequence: CAIQPEGGYGYTF.

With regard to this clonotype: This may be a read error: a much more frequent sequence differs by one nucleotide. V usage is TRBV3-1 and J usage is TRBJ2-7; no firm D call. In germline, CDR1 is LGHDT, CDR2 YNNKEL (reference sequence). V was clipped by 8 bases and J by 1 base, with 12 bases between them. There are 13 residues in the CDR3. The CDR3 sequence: CASGSDASYEQYF. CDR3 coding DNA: TGTGCCAGCGGCTCAGACGCTTCCTACGAGCAGTACTTC.

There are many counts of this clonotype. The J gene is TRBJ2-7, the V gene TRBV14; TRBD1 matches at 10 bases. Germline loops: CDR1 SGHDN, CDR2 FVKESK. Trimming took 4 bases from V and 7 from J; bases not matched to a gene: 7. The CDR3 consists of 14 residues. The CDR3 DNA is TGTGCCAGCAGCCGGCCGGGACAGGGGTGGGAGCAGTACTTC. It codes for CASSRPGQGWEQYF.

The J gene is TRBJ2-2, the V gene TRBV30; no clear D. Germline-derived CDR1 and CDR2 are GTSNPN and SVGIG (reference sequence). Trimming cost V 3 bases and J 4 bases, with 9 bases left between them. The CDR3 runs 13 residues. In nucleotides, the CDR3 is TGTGCCTGGAGCTCAGGCAGCACCGGGGAGCTGTTTTTT. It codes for CAWSSGSTGELFF.

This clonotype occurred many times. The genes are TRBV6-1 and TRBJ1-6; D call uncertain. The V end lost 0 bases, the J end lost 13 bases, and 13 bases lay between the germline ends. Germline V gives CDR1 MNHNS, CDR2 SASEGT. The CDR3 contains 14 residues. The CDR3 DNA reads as TGTGCCAGCAGTGAAGCGGGCGACTTCCGGCCCCTCCACTTT. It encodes CASSEAGDFRPLHF.

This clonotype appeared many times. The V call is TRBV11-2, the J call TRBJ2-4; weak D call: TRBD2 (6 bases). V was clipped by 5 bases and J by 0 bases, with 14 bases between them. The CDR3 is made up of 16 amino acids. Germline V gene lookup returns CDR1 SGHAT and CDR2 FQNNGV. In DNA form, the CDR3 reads TGTGCCAGCAGCCCCCGGGGGAGGCTAGCCAAAAACATTCAGTACTTC. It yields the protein CASSPRGRLAKNIQYF.

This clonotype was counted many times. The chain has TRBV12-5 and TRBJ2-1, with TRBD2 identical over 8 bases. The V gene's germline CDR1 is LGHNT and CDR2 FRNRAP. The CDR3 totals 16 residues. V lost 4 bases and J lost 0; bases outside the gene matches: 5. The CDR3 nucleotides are TGTGCTAGTGGTTCCCAGCGGGGGAGCTCCTACAATGAGCAGTTCTTC. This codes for CASGSQRGSSYNEQFF.